Many counts were recorded for the clone carrying this TCR beta chain. Its target is not known. Primers used in a second PCR of about 7 to 12 cycles were a sample-barcoded 5' primer and a J-beta primer mix. From the 5' RACE reads, TCRdb called clonotypes with MiXCR, one entry per CDR3 protein. The sample carries some 890,000 distinct CDR3 sequences, 29% recorded once. Isolation of PBMCs gave at least 7 million cells per sample. This sample is drawn from a study of blood T cells in healthy people across ages. Study results and caveats: Per million T cells, TCR beta diversity dropped about linearly as age rose.

The germline V gene has CDR1 SGDLS and CDR2 YYNGEE. CDR3 length: 13 amino acids. Trimming removed 0 bases at V and 3 bases at J, with 7 bases between. These data are also associated with another study on T cells of mothers and their children. That study adds: Relative to unrelated pairs, biologically related mother-child dyads exhibited marginally greater, non-significant overlap.

Sequenced input: blood. The rearrangement uses TRBV9 and TRBJ2-7, with unresolved D. This clonotype was obtained from a woman aged 40-49 years in good health. CDR3 sequence: CASSVGINYEQYF. CDR3 in DNA: TGTGCCAGCAGCGTAGGGATAAACTACGAGCAGTACTTC.